The 29 T cell receptor beta chains given below trace back to one sample, sequenced in a study of T-cell memory formation after mild COVID-19. MiXCR, applied by TCRdb to the 5' RACE reads, yields one record per CDR3 protein. This sample carries hundreds of thousands of distinct CDR3 sequences, about 23% of them seen once, and the ten largest clones take approximately 13%. Material for sequencing was PBMCs or a T cell subset sorted from them (not recorded which). These receptors came from an adult woman who had mild COVID-19 (a few samples of this study predate the infection). Cell type and time point are not known.

The CDR3 loop reads CASSPTSGGQGELFF. The CDR3, as DNA: TGTGCCAGCAGCCCGACTAGCGGGGGGCAGGGGGAGCTGTTTTTT. The chain joins TRBV4-2 to TRBJ2-2; TRBD2 matches 13 bases. Germline CDR1 is LGHNA and CDR2 is YNFKEQ. The CDR3 covers 15 residues. Trimming removed 4 bases from V and 8 bases from J; junction bases left unmatched: 4.

This clonotype appeared a few times. The chain recombines TRBV3-1 with TRBJ2-3, with D perhaps being TRBD1 or TRBD2 (5 bases each). Between the trimmed V and J ends, which lost 2 bases and 5 bases, there was a span of 14 bases. Per germline, CDR1 LGHDT and CDR2 YNNKEL (reference sequence). This CDR3 has 15 residues. The CDR3 sequence: CASSQLGDGRDTQYF. The CDR3 DNA reads as TGTGCCAGCAGCCAACTGGGGGATGGGAGAGATACGCAGTATTTT.

This chain uses TRBV12-3 or TRBV12-4 with TRBJ1-5; D not resolved. This CDR3 spans 14 amino acids. V was pared by 1 base and J by 6 bases, with 10 bases between. The CDR3 spells CASSLDSPTQPQHF. CDR3 nucleotide sequence: TGTGCCAGCAGTTTAGATAGTCCGACTCAGCCCCAGCATTTT.

The chain recombines TRBV4-3 with TRBJ1-2, with 8 bases aligning to TRBD1. The germline gives CDR1 LGHNA, CDR2 YSLEER. The J segment lost 6 bases and the V segment lost 0 bases, leaving 6 bases of the junction unmatched. The CDR3 totals 15 residues. The CDR3 sequence: CASSQESGGDDGYTF. CDR3 coding DNA: TGCGCCAGCAGCCAAGAGTCAGGGGGCGATGATGGCTACACCTTC.

The chain employs TRBV18 and TRBJ2-7, with D perhaps matching TRBD2 (5 bases). Germline CDR1 reads KGHSH; CDR2 reads LQKENI. The CDR3 length is 14 residues. The germline V and J ends were trimmed by 2 bases and 3 bases, with 11 bases remaining between them. CDR3 coding DNA: TGTGCCAGCTCACCAATGGACGGGGACTACGAGCAGTACTTC. Encoded protein: CASSPMDGDYEQYF.

The rearrangement links TRBV18 to TRBJ2-3; the D gene is possibly TRBD1 (5 bases). There are 16 residues in the CDR3. Trimming removed 1 base at V and 3 bases at J, with 14 bases between. Germline V gene lookup returns CDR1 KGHSH and CDR2 LQKENI. CDR3 loop: CASSPLFSKGTDTQYF. The CDR3 coding sequence is TGTGCCAGCTCACCACTTTTCTCTAAGGGGACAGATACGCAGTATTTT.

The V gene is TRBV7-2, the J gene TRBJ1-2; D not resolved. Germline V gene data show CDR1 as SGHTA and CDR2 as FQGNSA. The CDR3 contains 14 residues. V shed 1 base and J shed 5 bases, with 11 bases lying between them. In DNA form, the CDR3 reads TGTGCCAGCAGCTTAGACCCGAAGACATATGGCTACACCTTC. Residues: CASSLDPKTYGYTF.

The J gene is TRBJ2-5, the V gene TRBV12-3 or TRBV12-4; the match to TRBD2 covers 10 bases. CDR3 length: 17 amino acids. V was clipped by 6 bases and J by 1 base; unmatched bases: 11. The CDR3 protein is CASSLTALAGSQETQYF. In DNA, the CDR3 is TGTGCCAGCAGCCTAACCGCACTAGCGGGAAGCCAAGAGACCCAGTACTTC.

This clonotype was counted only a few times. V gene TRBV20-1 combines with J gene TRBJ2-1; the match to TRBD1 covers 8 bases. The V segment lost 1 base and the J segment 5 bases; nucleotides outside the gene matches: 7. Germline-derived CDR1 and CDR2 are DFQATT and SNEGSKA (reference sequence). The CDR3 is 15 amino acids. The CDR3 bases are TGCAGTGCTAGAGGCCGGGACAGGAACCACAATGAGCAGTTCTTC. Amino acid sequence: CSARGRDRNHNEQFF.

This clonotype came up a few times. The chain links TRBV9 to TRBJ2-7, with 7 positions matching TRBD1. Losses at the gene ends were 3 bases for V and 3 bases for J; bases not matched to a gene: 9. Germline V gene data show CDR1 as SGDLS and CDR2 as YYNGEE. CDR3 length equals 15 residues. CDR3 in amino acids: CASSASSTGSYEQYF. The CDR3 nucleotides read TGTGCCAGCAGCGCCTCCTCGACAGGGAGCTACGAGCAGTACTTC.

This clonotype was counted between two and nine times. The chain recombines TRBV25-1 with TRBJ2-7; 8 nucleotides line up with TRBD1. Germline V CDR1 and CDR2: MGHDK, SYGVNS. The length of the CDR3 is 16 residues. Trimming at V came to 3 bases and at J to 7 bases, leaving 14 bases not matched to a gene. The CDR3 reads CASSDSGTGDWGEQYF. As DNA, the CDR3 is TGTGCCAGCAGTGATTCCGGGACAGGCGACTGGGGAGAGCAGTACTTC.

The table lists this clonotype with a few counts. V gene TRBV12-3 or TRBV12-4 combines with J gene TRBJ1-2; TRBD1 matches 12 bases. V was clipped by 5 bases and J by 5 bases; unmatched bases: 6. CDR3 length equals 15 residues. The CDR3, as DNA: TGTGCCAGCAGTAGACCGGGACAGGGGGCATATGGCTACACCTTC. Protein sequence: CASSRPGQGAYGYTF.

This chain links TRBV7-8 with TRBJ2-3, with 15 positions matching TRBD2. Trimming took 0 bases from V and 7 from J; bases not matched to a gene: 8. The CDR3 contains 18 residues. Germline V lookup: CDR1 SGHVS, CDR2 FQNEAQ. Here the CDR3 reads CASSLASWTSGGGHTQYF. In DNA form, the CDR3 reads TGTGCCAGCAGCTTAGCTTCGTGGACTAGCGGGGGGGGGCATACGCAGTATTTT.

This clonotype was seen ten or more times. The chain couples TRBV7-8 to TRBJ2-7; D possibly corresponds to TRBD1 (5 bases). CDR1 and CDR2 (germline): SGHVS, FQNEAQ. The V and J ends lost 2 bases and 7 bases respectively, with 18 bases between them. This CDR3 has 15 amino acids. The CDR3 loop reads CASSLFETQGGEQYF. Here the CDR3 DNA reads TGTGCCAGCAGCTTATTTGAGACGCAGGGTGGAGAGCAGTACTTC.

The chain joins TRBV7-2 to TRBJ2-2; D is perhaps TRBD2 (5 bases). Germline values: CDR1 SGHTA, CDR2 FQGNSA. CDR3 length: 14 amino acids. Trimming took off 5 bases at V and 6 bases at J, with 13 bases between the two ends. The CDR3 here is CASSPLTTSGELFF. CDR3 DNA: TGTGCCAGCAGCCCCTTGACTACCTCCGGGGAGCTGTTTTTT.

There are a few counts of this clonotype. The CDR3: CASSQDISNQPQHF. CDR3 DNA: TGTGCCAGCAGCCAGGACATCTCCAATCAGCCCCAGCATTTT. This chain joins TRBV7-9 and TRBJ1-5, with D possibly TRBD1 on 5 matching bases. The germline V gene encodes CDR1 SEHNR and CDR2 FQNEAQ (reference sequence). V was shortened by 5 bases and J by 3 bases, with 11 bases between the two germline ends. The CDR3 is 14 residues long.

This clonotype occurred a few times. CDR3 DNA sequence: TGTGCCAGCGAGCCCAGGGGAGACAATGAGCAGTTCTTC. Its translation: CASEPRGDNEQFF. V is TRBV2 and J is TRBJ2-1; D is possibly TRBD1 (6 bases). The CDR3 runs 13 residues. CDR1 and CDR2 (germline): SNHLY, FYNNEI. The ends were cut back, 8 bases at V and 5 bases at J, with 13 bases in the middle.

This clonotype was recorded many times. V is TRBV7-9 and J is TRBJ2-7; 11 bases fit TRBD2. This CDR3 contains 17 residues. V was pared by 2 bases and J by 3 bases, with 9 bases of the junction left unmatched. CDR1 is SEHNR, CDR2 FQNEAQ, per germline (reference sequence). The CDR3 spells CASSLSPTSGSVYEQYF. For the CDR3, the DNA is TGTGCCAGCAGCTTATCCCCCACTAGCGGGAGCGTCTACGAGCAGTACTTC. Using reference TRBV7-9 and TRBJ2-7 for the parts outside the CDR3, the full variable domain is DTGVSQNPRHKITKRGQNVTFRCDPISEHNRLYWYRQTLGQGPEFLTYFQNEAQLEKSRLLSDRFSAERPKGSFSTLEIQRTEQGDSAMYLCASSLSPTSGSVYEQYFGPGTRLTVT.

This clonotype was counted between two and nine times. The rearrangement uses TRBV6-5 and TRBJ2-2; weak D call: TRBD2 (6 bases). Germline V gene data show CDR1 as MNHEY and CDR2 as SVGAGI. V was pared by 6 bases and J by 0 bases, with 17 bases between. The length of the CDR3 is 17 residues. The CDR3 here is CASRTFAGRPNTGELFF. In nucleotides, the CDR3 is TGTGCCAGCAGGACATTTGCGGGACGTCCGAACACCGGGGAGCTGTTTTTT.

Turning to this clonotype: A read error may account for a junction end that differs from germline. This chain links TRBV12-3 or TRBV12-4 with TRBJ2-4, with 10 bases matching TRBD2. The CDR3 length is 13 residues. The CDR3: CASRALAGEGVDF. The CDR3 region has the DNA TGTGCCAGCAGAGCCCTAGCGGGAGAGGGGGTGGACTTC.

The chain combines TRBV19 with TRBJ1-1, with 9 positions matching TRBD1. The ends lost 6 bases at V and 5 bases at J; junction bases unmatched: 13. The length of the CDR3 is 16 residues. The germline CDR1 and CDR2 sequences are LNHDA and SQIVND (reference sequence). The CDR3 loop is CASRLSGQGRETEAFF. DNA of the CDR3: TGTGCCAGTAGATTGTCTGGACAGGGGAGAGAGACTGAAGCTTTCTTT.

J is TRBJ1-1 and V is TRBV4-2, with unresolved D. The germline V gene encodes CDR1 LGHNA and CDR2 YNFKEQ. CDR3 length: 15 amino acids. The V gene lost 0 bases and the J gene lost 1 base, with 9 bases spanning the gap. The CDR3: CASSQDGQGNTEAFF. The CDR3 DNA sequence: TGTGCCAGCAGCCAAGATGGGCAAGGGAACACTGAAGCTTTCTTT.

The genes are TRBV20-1 and TRBJ1-5, with TRBD1 identical over 11 bases. Germline CDR1 and CDR2: DFQATT and SNEGSKA (reference sequence). The CDR3 has 17 residues. The V segment lost 5 bases and the J segment 1 base; nucleotides outside the gene matches: 10. As DNA, the CDR3 is TGCAGTGCTCTCCTCCTCCGGGACAGGGGGAGCAATCAGCCCCAGCATTTT. As protein: CSALLLRDRGSNQPQHF.

This clonotype was detected only a few times. The rearrangement uses TRBV7-2 and TRBJ2-3; D is perhaps TRBD2 (6 bases). Deletions cut 6 bases from V and 0 bases from J, with 16 bases between. CDR3 length: 16 amino acids. The V gene's germline CDR1 is SGHTA and CDR2 FQGNSA. The CDR3 reads CASSRARLDSTDTQYF. The CDR3 nucleotides are TGTGCCAGCAGTCGAGCTCGACTAGATAGCACAGATACGCAGTATTTT. The full variable domain, in which reference TRBV7-2 and TRBJ2-3 provide the parts outside the CDR3, is GAGVSQSPSNKVTEKGKDVELRCDPISGHTALYWYRQSLGQGLEFLIYFQGNSAPDKSGLPSDRFSAERTGGSVSTLTIQRTQQEDSAVYLCASSRARLDSTDTQYFGPGTRLTVL.

In DNA form, the CDR3 reads TGTGCCAGCTCACCAGCCCCCCCGGCTACGAACACTGAAGCTTTCTTT. This encodes CASSPAPPATNTEAFF. This chain links TRBV18 with TRBJ1-1; D is unclear. Germline V gives CDR1 KGHSH, CDR2 LQKENI. The CDR3 is 16 residues long. V was cut by 2 bases and J by 1 base, with 14 bases left in between. Full variable domain (missing parts from reference TRBV18 and TRBJ1-1): NAGVMQNPRHLVRRRGQEARLRCSPMKGHSHVYWYRQLPEEGLKFMVYLQKENIIDESGMPKERFSAEFPKEGPSILRIQQVVRGDSAAYFCASSPAPPATNTEAFFGQGTRLTVV.

V and J are TRBV24-1 and TRBJ1-2, with D unclear. V was trimmed by 0 bases and J by 3 bases, leaving 10 bases between them. This CDR3 is built from 15 residues. The V gene's germline CDR1 is KGHDR and CDR2 SFDVKD. The CDR3 coding sequence is TGTGCCACCAGTGATTTGGACGGGGAGGACTATGGCTACACCTTC. It is translated as CATSDLDGEDYGYTF.

The chain is built from TRBV7-2 and TRBJ1-1; D may be TRBD1 (6 bases). The CDR3 is made up of 13 amino acids. The V gene's germline CDR1 is SGHTA and CDR2 FQGNSA. Trimming took 3 bases from V and 4 from J, leaving 9 bases between them. CDR3 protein: CASSFAGATEAFF. The DNA of the CDR3 is TGTGCCAGCAGCTTCGCGGGGGCCACTGAAGCTTTCTTT.

This clonotype was counted between two and nine times. The rearrangement joins TRBV5-5 to TRBJ2-1; D may be TRBD2 (6 bases). The germline V gene encodes CDR1 SGHKS and CDR2 YYEKEE (reference sequence). CDR3 size: 18 residues. Trimming pared 1 base from V and 3 bases from J, leaving 20 bases between. The CDR3 coding sequence is TGTGCCAGCAGCTTGTATTACGCCAAAGCGGGTCTCTACAATGAGCAGTTCTTC. Protein: CASSLYYAKAGLYNEQFF.

This clonotype was counted a few times. The chain is built from TRBV5-5 and TRBJ2-7; D is uncertain. The CDR3 consists of 13 residues. The germline CDR1 and CDR2 sequences are SGHKS and YYEKEE (reference sequence). V shed 1 base and J shed 9 bases, with 14 bases lying between them. DNA of the CDR3: TGTGCCAGCAGCTTGACAGCGTACGAGTGGCAGTACTTC. It specifies CASSLTAYEWQYF. Complete variable domain (other parts from reference TRBV5-5 and TRBJ2-7): DAGVTQSPTHLIKTRGQQVTLRCSPISGHKSVSWYQQVLGQGPQFIFQYYEKEERGRGNFPDRFSARQFPNYSSELNVNALLLGDSALYLCASSLTAYEWQYFGPGTRLTVT.